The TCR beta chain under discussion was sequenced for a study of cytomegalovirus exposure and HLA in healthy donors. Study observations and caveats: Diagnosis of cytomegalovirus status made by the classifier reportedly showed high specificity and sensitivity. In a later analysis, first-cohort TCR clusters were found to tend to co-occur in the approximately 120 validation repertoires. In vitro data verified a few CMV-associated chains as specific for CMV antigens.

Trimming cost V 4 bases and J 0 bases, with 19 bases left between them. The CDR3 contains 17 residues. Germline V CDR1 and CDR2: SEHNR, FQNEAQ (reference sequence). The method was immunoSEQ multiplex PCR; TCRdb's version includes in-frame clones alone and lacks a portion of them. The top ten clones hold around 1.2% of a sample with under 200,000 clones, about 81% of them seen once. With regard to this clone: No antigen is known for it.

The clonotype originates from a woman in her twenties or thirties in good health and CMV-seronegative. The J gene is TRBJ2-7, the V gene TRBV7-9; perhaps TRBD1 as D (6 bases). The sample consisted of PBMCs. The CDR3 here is CASSSTFGGWNSYEQYF. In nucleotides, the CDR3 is TGTGCCAGCAGCTCCACATTTGGGGGCTGGAACTCCTACGAGCAGTACTTC. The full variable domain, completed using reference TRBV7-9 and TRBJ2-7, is DTGVSQNPRHKITKRGQNVTFRCDPISEHNRLYWYRQTLGQGPEFLTYFQNEAQLEKSRLLSDRFSAERPKGSFSTLEIQRTEQGDSAMYLCASSSTFGGWNSYEQYFGPGTRLTVT.